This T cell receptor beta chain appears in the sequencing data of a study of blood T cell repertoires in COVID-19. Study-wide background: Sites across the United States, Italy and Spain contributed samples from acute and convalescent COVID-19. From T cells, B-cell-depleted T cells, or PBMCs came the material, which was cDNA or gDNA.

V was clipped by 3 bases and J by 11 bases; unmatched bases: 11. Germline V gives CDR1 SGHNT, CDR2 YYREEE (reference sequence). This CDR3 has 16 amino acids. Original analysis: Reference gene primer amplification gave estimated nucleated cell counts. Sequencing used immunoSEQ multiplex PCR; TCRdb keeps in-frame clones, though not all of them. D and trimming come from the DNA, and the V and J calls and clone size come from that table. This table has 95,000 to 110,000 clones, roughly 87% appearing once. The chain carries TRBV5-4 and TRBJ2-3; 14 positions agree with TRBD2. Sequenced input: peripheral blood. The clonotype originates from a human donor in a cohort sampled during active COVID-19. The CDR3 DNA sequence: TGTGCCAGCAGCTGGCCTGAGAGACTAGCGGGAGGGAAGCAGTATTTT. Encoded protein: CASSWPERLAGGKQYF. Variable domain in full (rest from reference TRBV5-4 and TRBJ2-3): ETGVTQSPTHLIKTRGQQVTLRCSSQSGHNTVSWYQQALGQGPQFIFQYYREEENGRGNFPPRFSGLQFPNYSSELNVNALELDDSALYLCASSWPERLAGGKQYFGPGTRLTVL.